Presented here are 24 T cell receptor beta chains from one specimen sequenced in a study of T cells in women clearing cervical HPV infection. The data were produced by immunoSEQ multiplex PCR, yet TCRdb's version contains in-frame clones alone and is incomplete. The sample spans around 20,000 clones; the ten largest clones claim approximately 6%. Sequencing was carried out using blood buffy coat. These receptor sequences come from a woman between 18 and 70 years old with a cervical HPV16 infection that either progressed to CIN3+ or cleared (not recorded which).

On this clone: The read comes to an end 3 residues before the CDR3 does, leaving the germline J gene to fill in the end. The genes are TRBV7-2 and TRBJ2-1; D may be TRBD2 (5 bases). The CDR3 runs to 15 residues. CDR1 is SGHTA, CDR2 FQGNSA, per germline. Between the trimmed V and J ends, which lost 1 base and 0 bases, there was a span of 7 bases. CDR3 amino acids: CASSLGGPSYNEQFF. The CDR3 DNA, read in part, is TGTGCCAGCAGCTTAGGCGGGCCCTCCTACAATGAG.

Details on this clone: The sequence runs out 3 residues before the end of the CDR3; the remainder is reconstructed from the germline J gene. This same CDR3 is encoded by further DNA sequences in the sample. The V call is TRBV27, the J call TRBJ1-4, with 7 bases matching TRBD1. This CDR3 spans 18 amino acids. V shed 8 bases, J shed 0 bases, and the junction held 15 bases outside the gene matches. Germline values: CDR1 MNHEY, CDR2 SMNVEV (reference sequence). The covered CDR3 bases are TGTGCCAGCCGCTCCCTGTCCCGGGACAGTTCAACTAATGAAAAA. Translating gives CASRSLSRDSSTNEK. The entire CDR3 is CASRSLSRDSSTNEKLFF.

Points on this clone: The read falls 3 residues short of the CDR3 end, and the missing part is taken from the germline J gene. The chain combines TRBV19 with TRBJ2-7; D ambiguous. V lost 5 bases to trimming and J lost 1 base, with 12 bases between them. The CDR3 contains 14 residues. Germline V gene data show CDR1 as LNHDA and CDR2 as SQIVND (reference sequence). The CDR3 bases that were read are TGTGCCAGTAGTCGTCAGGCTACTTCCTACGAG. As protein: CASSRQATSYE. The full CDR3 protein is CASSRQATSYEQYF.

Points on this clone: From the germline J gene comes the end of the CDR3, since the read stops 3 residues before it. V is TRBV20-1 and J is TRBJ1-5; D not resolved. Germline V gene sequence: CDR1 DFQATT, CDR2 SNEGSKA (reference sequence). Trimming left V 0 bases short and J 2 bases short, with 8 bases between. This CDR3 is 14 amino acids long. CDR3 bases read: TGCAGTGCTAGAGATTTAGTGGGCAATCAGCCC. Its translation: CSARDLVGNQP. The entire CDR3 protein is CSARDLVGNQPQHF.

For this clone: The missing CDR3 end, 3 residues past where the read stops, is filled in from the germline J gene. The V call is TRBV7-9, the J call TRBJ1-1, with 11 bases identical to TRBD1. This CDR3 is 13 amino acids long. Germline CDR1 reads SEHNR; CDR2 reads FQNEAQ (reference sequence). CDR3 DNA, as far as it was read: TGTGCCAGCAGCTTAGAGGACAGGGGGCGT. Its translation: CASSLEDRGR. The entire CDR3 is CASSLEDRGRAFF.

Remarks on this clone: The DNA ends 3 residues before the CDR3 does, and the rest of the CDR3 is filled in from the germline J gene. This sequence joins TRBV5-4 and TRBJ1-2; D gene uncertain. The CDR3 has 14 residues. CDR1 and CDR2 (germline): SGHNT, YYREEE (reference sequence). The V end lost 3 bases, the J end lost 4 bases, and 13 bases lay between the germline ends. CDR3 DNA (partial): TGTGCCAGCAGCTCAATAGAGGCAGGCTATGGC. This translates into CASSSIEAGYG. The full CDR3 is CASSSIEAGYGYTF.

As concerns this clone: The CDR3 extends 3 residues past the end of the read, so its final part is completed from the germline J gene. The chain has TRBV18 and TRBJ1-6; D perhaps matches TRBD1 (6 bases). Germline loops: CDR1 KGHSH, CDR2 LQKENI. V was pared by 4 bases and J by 6 bases, with 19 bases between. CDR3 size: 17 residues. Incomplete CDR3 DNA: TGTGCCAGCTCACGAGAACTTAACAGGGCGGCTAATTCACCC. This encodes CASSRELNRAANSP. The whole CDR3 is CASSRELNRAANSPLHF.

In regard to this clone: The sequenced fragment ends 3 residues before the CDR3 boundary, so the rest is inferred from the germline J gene. J is TRBJ2-5 and V is TRBV10-3; no reliable D call. The ends were cut back, 2 bases at V and 4 bases at J, with 11 bases in the middle. The CDR3 covers 14 residues. CDR1 and CDR2 (germline): ENHRY, SYGVKD. CDR3 amino acids: CAISESSFGETQYF. The sequenced part of the CDR3 DNA is TGTGCCATCAGTGAGAGTAGTTTTGGAGAGACC.

Remarks on this clone: The read terminates 3 residues before the CDR3 end, so the remaining end is supplied by the germline J gene. The chain links TRBV19 to TRBJ2-2; no firm D call. Germline V CDR1 and CDR2: LNHDA, SQIVND (reference sequence). This CDR3 has 13 amino acids. Trimming pared 10 bases from V and 4 bases from J, leaving 13 bases between. The CDR3: CATSLEATGELFF. The DNA read from the CDR3 is TGTGCCACCAGCCTAGAGGCCACCGGGGAG.

CDR3 DNA, as far as it was read: TGCGCCAGCAGCTACCCCTCAGGACTGGGGGGCAATGAG. Its protein is CASSYPSGLGGNE. The entire CDR3 protein reads CASSYPSGLGGNEQFF. The chain joins TRBV5-1 to TRBJ2-1, with D maybe TRBD2 (6 bases). The missing CDR3 end, 3 residues past where the read stops, is filled in from the germline J gene. The germline V and J ends were trimmed by 3 bases and 6 bases, with 19 bases remaining between them. This CDR3 has 16 residues. Germline values: CDR1 SGHRS, CDR2 YFSETQ.

As concerns this clone: The read stops 3 residues short of the end of the CDR3; the missing end is completed from the germline J gene. The chain carries TRBV19 and TRBJ1-2; a possible D gene is TRBD1 (5 bases). Per the germline V gene, CDR1 is LNHDA and CDR2 is SQIVND (reference sequence). This CDR3 contains 16 residues. V lost 4 bases to trimming and J lost 3 bases, with 18 bases between them. CDR3 residues: CASSTLRVGGHYGYTF. The sequenced CDR3 bases are TGTGCCAGTAGTACCCTCAGGGTAGGAGGGCACTATGGC.

On this clone: Read data end 3 residues before the CDR3 end; the end is taken from the germline J gene. The V and J genes are TRBV20-1 and TRBJ2-3; 10 nucleotides agree with TRBD2. Germline CDR1 DFQATT, CDR2 SNEGSKA (reference sequence). The CDR3 is 13 residues long. V dropped 7 bases and J dropped 5; count of bases not matched to a gene: 6. CDR3 DNA (partial): TGCAGTGTTCTAGCGGGAGATGGAGATACG. The encoded protein is CSVLAGDGDT. The whole CDR3 region reads CSVLAGDGDTQYF.

Of note for this clone: The CDR3 end is not reached by the read, which stops 3 residues before it; the germline J gene fills it in. The chain links TRBV10-1 to TRBJ1-1; D is uncertain. CDR3 length: 14 amino acids. Trimming cost V 2 bases and J 1 base, with 8 bases left between them. Germline V gives CDR1 WNHNN, CDR2 SYGVQD (reference sequence). The CDR3: CASSEGRWNTEAFF. The covered CDR3 bases are TGCGCCAGCAGTGAGGGCAGATGGAACACTGAA.

Note on this clone: The CDR3 end lies 3 residues beyond the end of the read and is filled in from the germline J gene. The V and J genes are TRBV7-6 and TRBJ1-5; 11 positions match TRBD1. The CDR3 covers 15 residues. Trimming removed 5 bases from V and 3 bases from J; junction bases left unmatched: 3. Germline V CDR1 and CDR2: SGHVS, FNYEAQ. The CDR3 loop reads CASSADRGPNQPQHF. CDR3 bases read: TGTGCCAGCAGCGCGGACAGGGGGCCCAATCAGCCC. Drawing the rest from reference TRBV7-6 and TRBJ1-5, the complete variable domain is GAGVSQSPRYKVTKRGQDVALRCDPISGHVSLYWYRQALGQGPEFLTYFNYEAQQDKSGLPNDRFSAERPEGSISTLTIQRTEQRDSAMYRCASSADRGPNQPQHFGDGTRLSIL.

A remark on this clone: The read halts 3 residues ahead of the CDR3 end, with the missing end drawn from the germline J gene. The J gene is TRBJ2-5, the V gene TRBV11-3; D is perhaps TRBD1 (6 bases). Germline assignment: CDR1 SGHNT and CDR2 YENEEA. The CDR3 totals 15 residues. The V end was cut by 6 bases, the J end by 4 bases, with 18 bases between. The CDR3 region is CASSKDRGVRETQYF. The part of the CDR3 DNA that was read is TGTGCCAGCAGTAAGGACAGAGGGGTTCGAGAGACC. The variable domain in full, completed from reference TRBV11-3 and TRBJ2-5, reads EAGVVQSPRYKIIEKKQPVAFWCNPISGHNTLYWYLQNLGQGPELLIRYENEEAVDDSQLPKDRFSAERLKGVDSTLKIQPAELGDSAVYLCASSKDRGVRETQYFGPGTRLLVL.

In the case of this clone: The read ends 3 residues before the CDR3 terminus; that terminus is restored from the germline J gene. The rearrangement uses TRBV28 and TRBJ1-2; TRBD1 is a possible D gene (5 bases). Germline-derived CDR1 and CDR2 are MDHEN and SYDVKM. This CDR3 has 17 residues. Between the trimmed V and J ends, which lost 8 bases and 5 bases, there was a span of 27 bases. The CDR3 protein is CASRMAGPKVEIYGYTF. The sequenced part of the CDR3 DNA is TGTGCCAGCCGAATGGCAGGGCCGAAGGTCGAGATATATGGC.

To note about this clone: The sequence runs out 3 residues before the end of the CDR3; the remainder is reconstructed from the germline J gene. This chain uses TRBV20-1 with TRBJ2-1; 11 bases are shared with TRBD2. CDR1 and CDR2 from the germline V gene are DFQATT and SNEGSKA (reference sequence). With V trimmed by 1 base and J by 6 bases, 2 bases remained unmatched. This CDR3 has 14 residues. CDR3 loop: CSARVLAGANEQFF. The CDR3 DNA, read in part, is TGCAGTGCTAGAGTACTAGCGGGAGCCAATGAG.

Concerning this clone itself: The read gets to within 3 residues of the CDR3 end, and the germline J gene fills in the rest. The genes are TRBV14 and TRBJ2-7; TRBD1 agrees at 10 bases. Germline CDR1 is SGHDN and CDR2 is FVKESK. Losses at the gene ends were 1 base for V and 2 bases for J; bases not matched to a gene: 5. This CDR3 is 16 amino acids long. The CDR3: CASSQGRTGGTYEQYF. The CDR3 bases that were read are TGTGCCAGCAGCCAAGGCCGGACAGGGGGTACCTACGAG.

Details on this clone: Read sequence stops 3 residues before the CDR3 end, and the germline J gene provides the missing end. V and J are TRBV28 and TRBJ1-5, with 8 bases fitting TRBD1. The CDR3 totals 14 residues. Germline CDR1 reads MDHEN; CDR2 reads SYDVKM. J gave up 9 bases and V 1 base, and 5 bases lay outside the gene matches. CDR3 bases read: TGTGCCAGCAGTTTATTGCAGGGGGCGGGGCCC. It is translated as CASSLLQGAGP. The full CDR3 sequence reads CASSLLQGAGPQHF.

As concerns this clone: The sequence runs out 3 residues before the end of the CDR3; the remainder is reconstructed from the germline J gene. The gene calls are TRBV29-1 and TRBJ2-1, with TRBD1 matching over 9 bases. Germline V gene sequence: CDR1 SQVTM, CDR2 ANQGSEA. Germline trimming cut 7 bases from V and 4 bases from J; bases unmatched to any gene: 14. The CDR3 length is 16 residues. The CDR3: CSANNRPGQGYNEQFF. The covered CDR3 bases are TGCAGCGCCAACAATCGACCGGGACAGGGTTACAATGAG.

A remark on this clone: The CDR3 end lies 3 residues beyond the end of the read and is filled in from the germline J gene. This chain connects TRBV5-1 to TRBJ1-2; D unresolved. The CDR3 is 14 amino acids. The V end lost 3 bases, the J end lost 3 bases, and 12 bases lay between the germline ends. The germline V gene has CDR1 SGHRS and CDR2 YFSETQ. The sequenced part of the CDR3 DNA is TGCGCCAGCAGCTCGCGAGGGTTATACTATGGC. This translates into CASSSRGLYYG. The complete CDR3 sequence is CASSSRGLYYGYTF.

Points on this clone: With the read ending 3 residues before the CDR3 end, the germline J gene is used to fill in that end. The V gene is TRBV5-1, the J gene TRBJ2-5; no firm D call. Germline assignment: CDR1 SGHRS and CDR2 YFSETQ. The CDR3 covers 12 residues. Trimming pared 0 bases from V and 5 bases from J, leaving 5 bases between. CDR3 DNA (partial): TGCGCCAGCAGCTTGGCACAGGAGACC. Its protein is CASSLAQET. The CDR3 reads in full as CASSLAQETQYF.

The CDR3 DNA, read in part, is TGTGCCAGCAGCCTCTGGACAGGCGTAGGAAACGTC. Translated, it gives CASSLWTGVGNV. Given in full, the CDR3 is CASSLWTGVGNVLTF. This chain uses TRBV2 with TRBJ2-6; 7 bases are shared with TRBD1. From the germline J gene comes the end of the CDR3, since the read stops 3 residues before it. The trim removed 6 bases at V and 10 bases at J, leaving 12 bases unmatched. CDR3 length equals 15 residues. Germline V gives CDR1 SNHLY, CDR2 FYNNEI.

A remark on this clone: The read comes to an end 3 residues before the CDR3 does, leaving the germline J gene to fill in the end. The gene calls are TRBV28 and TRBJ2-7; D is perhaps TRBD2 (7 bases). Looked up from germline, CDR1 is MDHEN and CDR2 is SYDVKM. Trimming shortened V by 5 bases and J by 4 bases, and 18 bases separated the two germline ends. The CDR3 totals 15 residues. Incomplete CDR3 DNA: TGTGCCAGCAGTGCCGCGGGGGCCTCGACTTACGAG. Residues: CASSAAGASTYE. The CDR3 reads in full as CASSAAGASTYEQYF.